Sequencing of this T cell receptor beta chain was carried out in a study of vaccination and CD4 T cells after COVID-19. The study sequenced cultured CD4+ T cell DNA using the Oncomine TCR Beta short-read assay. TCRdb passed the PCR reads through MiXCR, listing each CDR3 protein once. The data show some 13,000 distinct CDR3 sequences, less than 60% seen once. As to this clonotype: Antigen unknown.

The germline CDR1 and CDR2 sequences are MNHNS and SASEGT. Trimming shortened V by 3 bases and J by 4 bases, and 18 bases separated the two germline ends. This CDR3 has 17 amino acids. The treatment here: roughly ten-day PBMC culture with coronavirus spike peptide pools or control peptides (ViraFEST assay). The sequence came from a human donor who had recovered from COVID-19. The material sequenced was CD4+ T cells from blood, cultured in vitro. The rearrangement joins TRBV6-1 to TRBJ2-2; no clear D. CDR3 protein: CASSEIQMGGTTGELFF. In DNA form, the CDR3 reads TGTGCCAGCAGTGAGATTCAGATGGGTGGAACCACCGGGGAGCTGTTTTTT.